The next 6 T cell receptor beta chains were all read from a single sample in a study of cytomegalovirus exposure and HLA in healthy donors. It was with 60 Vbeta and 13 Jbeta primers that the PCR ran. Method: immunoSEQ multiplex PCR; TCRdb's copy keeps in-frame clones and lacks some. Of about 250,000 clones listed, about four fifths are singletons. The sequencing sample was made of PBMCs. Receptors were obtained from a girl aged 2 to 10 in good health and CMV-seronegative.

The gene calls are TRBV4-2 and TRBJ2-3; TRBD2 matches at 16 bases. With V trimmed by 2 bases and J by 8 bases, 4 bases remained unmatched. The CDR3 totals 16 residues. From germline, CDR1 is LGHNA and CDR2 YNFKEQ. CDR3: CASSQLGLAGGGTQYF. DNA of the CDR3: TGTGCCAGCAGCCAATTGGGACTAGCGGGAGGGGGTACGCAGTATTTT.

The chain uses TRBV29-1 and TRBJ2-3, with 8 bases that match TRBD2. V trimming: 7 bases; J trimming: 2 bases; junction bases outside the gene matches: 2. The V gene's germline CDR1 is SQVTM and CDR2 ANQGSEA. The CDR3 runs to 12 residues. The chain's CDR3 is CSAAGDTDTQYF. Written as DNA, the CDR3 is TGCAGCGCAGCGGGGGACACAGATACGCAGTATTTT.

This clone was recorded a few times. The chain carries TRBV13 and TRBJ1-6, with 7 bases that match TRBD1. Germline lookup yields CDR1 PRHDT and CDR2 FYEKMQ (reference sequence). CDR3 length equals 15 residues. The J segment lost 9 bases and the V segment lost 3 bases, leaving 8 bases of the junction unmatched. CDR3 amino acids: CASSLTGFKGSPLHF. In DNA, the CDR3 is TGTGCCAGCAGCTTGACAGGGTTTAAGGGTTCACCCCTCCACTTT.

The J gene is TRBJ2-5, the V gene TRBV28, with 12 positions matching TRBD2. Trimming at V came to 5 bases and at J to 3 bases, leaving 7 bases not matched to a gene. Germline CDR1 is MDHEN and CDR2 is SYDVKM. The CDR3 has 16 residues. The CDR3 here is CASSQGTSGGKETQYF. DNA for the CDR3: TGTGCCAGCAGTCAGGGTACTAGCGGGGGGAAAGAGACCCAGTACTTC.

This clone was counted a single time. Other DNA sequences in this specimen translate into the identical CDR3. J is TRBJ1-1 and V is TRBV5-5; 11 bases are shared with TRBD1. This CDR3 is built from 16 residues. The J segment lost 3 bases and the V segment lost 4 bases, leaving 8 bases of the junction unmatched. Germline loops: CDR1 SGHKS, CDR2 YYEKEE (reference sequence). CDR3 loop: CASSLRDRGGDTEAFF. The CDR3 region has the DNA TGTGCCAGCAGCCTTCGGGACAGGGGGGGAGACACTGAAGCTTTCTTT. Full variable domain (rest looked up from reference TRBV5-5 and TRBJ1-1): DAGVTQSPTHLIKTRGQQVTLRCSPISGHKSVSWYQQVLGQGPQFIFQYYEKEERGRGNFPDRFSARQFPNYSSELNVNALLLGDSALYLCASSLRDRGGDTEAFFGQGTRLTVV.

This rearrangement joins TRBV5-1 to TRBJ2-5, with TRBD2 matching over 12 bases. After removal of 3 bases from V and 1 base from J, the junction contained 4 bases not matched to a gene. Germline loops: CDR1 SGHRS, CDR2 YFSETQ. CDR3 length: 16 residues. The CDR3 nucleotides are TGCGCCAGCAGCTATCTAGCGGGAGGGCCCCAAGAGACCCAGTACTTC. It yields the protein CASSYLAGGPQETQYF.